This T cell receptor beta chain is drawn from a study of T-cell memory formation after mild COVID-19. Findings of the study overall: Clones shrinking between day 15 and 85 showed a balanced CD4/CD8 split, and those that grew later tilted toward CD4+. A subset of responding clones appeared in pre-infection memory, suggesting cross-reactive memory joined.

The germline V gene encodes CDR1 SGHKS and CDR2 YYEKEE (reference sequence). The CDR3 has 12 amino acids. V shed 4 bases, J shed 14 bases, and the junction held 11 bases outside the gene matches. Each CDR3 protein is one row after TCRdb ran MiXCR on the 5' RACE reads. This sample carries roughly 320,000 distinct CDR3 sequences, 28% of them seen once, and the ten largest clones take about 13%. As regards this clonotype: Its antigen is not known.

The sequencing input was PBMCs or a T cell subset sorted from them (not recorded which). The gene calls are TRBV5-5 and TRBJ1-2; 7 positions match TRBD1. The sequence derives from an adult woman who had mild COVID-19 (a few samples of this study predate the infection). Cell type and time point are not known. The CDR3 protein is CASSHGTARWTF. DNA of the CDR3: TGTGCCAGCAGCCACGGGACAGCCCGTTGGACCTTC.